This passage covers 5 T cell receptor beta chains from one sample sequenced in a study of T-cell memory formation after mild COVID-19. TCRdb re-derived calls from the 5' RACE reads in MiXCR, one entry per CDR3 protein. This table holds around 30,000 distinct CDR3 sequences, more than 10% found once. Source material: PBMCs or a T cell subset sorted from them (not recorded which). Receptor source: an adult woman who had mild COVID-19 (a few samples of this study predate the infection). Cell type and time point are not known.

This clonotype was counted between two and nine times. The rearrangement links TRBV14 to TRBJ2-2, with TRBD2 as a possible D gene (6 bases). Germline-derived CDR1 and CDR2 are SGHDN and FVKESK. CDR3 size: 18 residues. V lost 3 bases and J 6 bases, leaving 23 bases between the germline ends. The CDR3 region is CASSHLSPLAFGPGELFF. CDR3 nucleotide sequence: TGTGCCAGCAGCCACCTGAGCCCCCTAGCGTTCGGTCCCGGGGAGCTGTTTTTT.

Many counts were recorded for this clonotype. The V gene is TRBV7-2, the J gene TRBJ2-1; the match to TRBD1 covers 8 bases. This CDR3 is built from 15 residues. With V trimmed by 2 bases and J by 9 bases, 9 bases remained unmatched. Germline V gene lookup returns CDR1 SGHTA and CDR2 FQGNSA. The CDR3 spells CASSLRSGGWGEQFF. The CDR3 DNA sequence: TGTGCCAGCAGCTTAAGGTCAGGGGGCTGGGGTGAGCAGTTCTTC.

This clonotype was counted ten times or more. This chain connects TRBV7-2 to TRBJ1-5; weak D call: TRBD1 (6 bases). The germline V gene encodes CDR1 SGHTA and CDR2 FQGNSA. This CDR3 comprises 13 residues. V lost 5 bases and J lost 7, with 12 bases in between. The DNA of the CDR3 is TGTGCCAGCAGCGCGAACAGGGCCCAGCCCCAGCATTTT. The encoded protein is CASSANRAQPQHF.

The V gene is TRBV12-3 or TRBV12-4, the J gene TRBJ2-5; weak D call: TRBD2 (5 bases). Trimming cost V 8 bases and J 4 bases, with 17 bases left between them. The CDR3 is 14 amino acids. DNA of the CDR3: TGTGCCAGCGGTCGGGATGGTGGTGGAGAGACCCAGTACTTC. Its translation: CASGRDGGGETQYF.

The chain joins TRBV7-9 to TRBJ2-5, with 7 bases fitting TRBD2. This CDR3 has 13 amino acids. Germline V CDR1 and CDR2: SEHNR, FQNEAQ (reference sequence). J lost 2 bases, V lost 5 bases, and 2 bases had no gene match. This chain's CDR3 is CASSPGGQETQYF. The CDR3 nucleotides are TGTGCCAGCAGCCCCGGGGGGCAAGAGACCCAGTACTTC.